This TCR beta chain was captured in a study of human T cells and chemical hapten exposure. At the level of the study: Slight differences in pooled library volume were the main source of varying TCR yields across samples. Whole-study findings and limits: Unchanged with DPC sensitization were TCRs above 1 in 1000 frequency.

In the library, unique molecular identifiers were attached to individual cDNA molecules. In the original processing: A per-sample median of roughly 96,000 TCRs was observed, with a range of roughly 20,000 to 690,600. TCRdb reanalysed the RACE reads using MiXCR and keeps one entry per CDR3 protein. For this entry, the V and J calls and clone size follow TCRdb and not the study's own pipeline. The data show roughly 100,000 distinct CDR3 sequences, with approximately 9.7% seen just once and 2.9% held by the top ten. This clonotype was recorded many times. The antigen remains unidentified. V was trimmed by 7 bases and J by 3 bases, leaving 22 bases between them. Germline V gene data show CDR1 as MDHEN and CDR2 as SYDVKM. This CDR3 is built from 16 residues. Regarding time point: healthy volunteer bleed at 2 weeks. Total RNA extraction was carried out from unfractionated whole blood.

V gene TRBV28 combines with J gene TRBJ2-7; TRBD2 might be the D (5 bases). The specimen sequenced was whole blood. This clonotype originated in a female donor in good health. Some clones in this sample may be carry-over from other donors' samples. DNA for the CDR3: TGTGCCAGCAAAGGAGGACCTTATCAGGATCGCTACGAGCAGTACTTC. Protein product: CASKGGPYQDRYEQYF.